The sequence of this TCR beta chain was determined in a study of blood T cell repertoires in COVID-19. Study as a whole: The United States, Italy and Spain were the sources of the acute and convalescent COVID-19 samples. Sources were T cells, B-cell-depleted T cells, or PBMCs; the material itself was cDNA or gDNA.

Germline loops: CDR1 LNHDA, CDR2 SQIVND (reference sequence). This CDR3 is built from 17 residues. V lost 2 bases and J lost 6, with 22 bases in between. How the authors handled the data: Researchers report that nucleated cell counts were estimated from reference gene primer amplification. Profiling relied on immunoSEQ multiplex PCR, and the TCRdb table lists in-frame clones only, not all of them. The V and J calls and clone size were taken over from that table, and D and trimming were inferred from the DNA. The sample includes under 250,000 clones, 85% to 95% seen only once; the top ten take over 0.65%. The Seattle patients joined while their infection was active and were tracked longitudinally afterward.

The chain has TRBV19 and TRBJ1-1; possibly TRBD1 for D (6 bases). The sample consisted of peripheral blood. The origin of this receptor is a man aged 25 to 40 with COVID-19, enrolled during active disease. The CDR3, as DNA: TGTGCCAGTAGTATACCCCGGATAGGGGGTTGGCTTCCTGAAGCTTTCTTT. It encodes CASSIPRIGGWLPEAFF.